A selection of T cell receptor beta chains follows, all from one sample in a study of vaccination effects on CD4 cells after COVID-19. These receptors' antigens are unknown. Libraries were prepared by immunoSEQ multiplex PCR; TCRdb keeps only in-frame clonotypes and omits some of them. In the table there are about 40,000 clones, 55% to 80% of which are singletons. The specimen comprised CD4+ T cells from PBMCs cultured without peptide, sampled after COVID-19 vaccination. These receptors were obtained from a human donor who received a COVID-19 vaccine. CDR3s include the opening cysteine and the closing phenylalanine or tryptophan. D genes are given only for firm matches.

d_call: -
v_call: TRBV6-5
cdr3_aa: CASRRQISTGELFF

d_call: -
v_call: TRBV5-6
cdr3_aa: CASTLMEAGELFF

d_call: -
v_call: TRBV5-1
cdr3_aa: CASSLTEQGRGLNYGYTF

d_call: -
v_call: TRBV5-4
cdr3_aa: CASSLEGHTYEQYF

d_call: -
v_call: TRBV4-2
cdr3_aa: CASSQADQPQHF

d_call: -
v_call: TRBV7-9
cdr3_aa: CASSLDTVNTEAFF

d_call: TRBD2
v_call: TRBV3-1/TRBV3-2
cdr3_aa: CASSSSGTTQYF

d_call: -
v_call: TRBV5-6
cdr3_aa: CASSLAGRGLGYTF

d_call: -
v_call: TRBV11-2
cdr3_aa: CASSLDRQGAEKLFF

d_call: TRBD2
v_call: TRBV3-1/TRBV3-2
cdr3_aa: CASSQDAASGYNEQFF

d_call: TRBD2
v_call: TRBV5-1
cdr3_aa: CASSSGTSGIYEQYF

d_call: -
v_call: TRBV7-9
cdr3_aa: CASSLSGTTGELFF

d_call: -
v_call: TRBV19
cdr3_aa: CATSTMDRGRTSSGNTIYF

d_call: -
v_call: TRBV11-3
cdr3_aa: CASSRSPDTQYF

d_call: -
v_call: TRBV5-1
cdr3_aa: CASSLEAGAKGNTIYF

d_call: TRBD2
v_call: TRBV5-1
cdr3_aa: CASSPGGGGPTDTQYF

d_call: -
v_call: TRBV27
cdr3_aa: CASSEGFYNSPLHF

d_call: -
v_call: TRBV5-1
cdr3_aa: CASSLVGSRSPLHF

d_call: -
v_call: TRBV7-8
cdr3_aa: CASSLTELTFTEAFF

d_call: -
v_call: TRBV18
cdr3_aa: CASSPSSVTYEQYF

d_call: -
v_call: TRBV18
cdr3_aa: CASSPGGSSGNTIYF

d_call: TRBD1
v_call: TRBV19
cdr3_aa: CASTPRRTGTTNYGYTF

d_call: TRBD1
v_call: TRBV18
cdr3_aa: CASSPQGQPTEAFF

d_call: -
v_call: TRBV2
cdr3_aa: CASSGPGRRGHTDTQYF

d_call: TRBD1
v_call: TRBV27
cdr3_aa: CASSLDRGSSYEQYF

d_call: TRBD1
v_call: TRBV19
cdr3_aa: CASSIGQGILNSPLHF

d_call: TRBD1
v_call: TRBV6-2/TRBV6-3
cdr3_aa: CASSYGTGMNNSPLHF

d_call: -
v_call: TRBV11-1
cdr3_aa: CASSFSPGYEQYF

d_call: -
v_call: TRBV5-1
cdr3_aa: CASSRQVNTEAFF

d_call: -
v_call: TRBV18
cdr3_aa: CASSLSTMNTEAFF

d_call: TRBD1
v_call: TRBV5-4
cdr3_aa: CASSTGTGYGGYTF

d_call: TRBD1
v_call: TRBV2
cdr3_aa: CASSVGTGYTEAFF

d_call: -
v_call: TRBV3-1/TRBV3-2
cdr3_aa: CASSPSGPKETQYF

d_call: -
v_call: TRBV9
cdr3_aa: CASSVGTHHSSPLHF

d_call: TRBD2
v_call: TRBV9
cdr3_aa: CASSVGRTSGRRPDTQYF

d_call: -
v_call: TRBV6-5
cdr3_aa: CASTITDTQYF

d_call: TRBD1
v_call: TRBV10-1
cdr3_aa: CASSEFGTGRHEQFF

d_call: -
v_call: TRBV19
cdr3_aa: CASSPPRNTRAEQYF

d_call: -
v_call: TRBV6-4
cdr3_aa: CASRMLGTSGTQYF